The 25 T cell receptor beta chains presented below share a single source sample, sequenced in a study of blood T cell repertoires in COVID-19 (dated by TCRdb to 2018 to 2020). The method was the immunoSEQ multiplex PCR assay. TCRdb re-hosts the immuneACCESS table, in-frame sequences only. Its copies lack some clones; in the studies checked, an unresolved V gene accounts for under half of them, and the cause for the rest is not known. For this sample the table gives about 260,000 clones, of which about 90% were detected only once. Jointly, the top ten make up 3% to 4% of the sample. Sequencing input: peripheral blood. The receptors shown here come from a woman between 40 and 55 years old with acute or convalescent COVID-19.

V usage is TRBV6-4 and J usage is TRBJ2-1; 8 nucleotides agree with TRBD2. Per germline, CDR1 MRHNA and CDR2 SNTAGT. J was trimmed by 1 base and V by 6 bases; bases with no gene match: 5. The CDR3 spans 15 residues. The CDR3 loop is CASSITSGSYNEQFF. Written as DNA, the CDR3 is TGTGCCAGCAGCATTACTAGCGGATCCTACAATGAGCAGTTCTTC.

For the CDR3, the DNA is TGCAGCGTTGAGGGGCAGGGTAAAAACATTCAGTACTTC. It yields the protein CSVEGQGKNIQYF. This chain links TRBV29-1 with TRBJ2-4, with D possibly being TRBD1 (5 bases). V dropped 3 bases and J dropped 4 bases, with 10 bases sitting between them. The CDR3 totals 13 residues. Germline CDR1 reads SQVTM; CDR2 reads ANQGSEA.

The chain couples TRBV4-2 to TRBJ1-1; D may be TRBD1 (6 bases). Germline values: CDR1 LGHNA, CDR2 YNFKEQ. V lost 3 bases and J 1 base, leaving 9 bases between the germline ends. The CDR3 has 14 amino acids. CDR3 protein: CASSQGATNTEAFF. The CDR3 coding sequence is TGTGCCAGCAGCCAGGGGGCCACGAACACTGAAGCTTTCTTT.

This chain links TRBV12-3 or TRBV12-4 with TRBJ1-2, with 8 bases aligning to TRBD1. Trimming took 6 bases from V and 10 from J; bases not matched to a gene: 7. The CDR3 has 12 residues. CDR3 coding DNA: TGTGCCAGCAGCCTTAGGACAGGGACCTACACCTTC. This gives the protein CASSLRTGTYTF.

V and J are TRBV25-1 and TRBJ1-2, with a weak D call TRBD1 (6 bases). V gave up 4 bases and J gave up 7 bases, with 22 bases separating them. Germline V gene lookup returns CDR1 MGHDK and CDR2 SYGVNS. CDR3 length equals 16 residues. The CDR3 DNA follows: TGTGCCAGCAGTGCCCCAGAGGGAGGGGGTAAGGGTGGCTACACCTTC. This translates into CASSAPEGGGKGGYTF.

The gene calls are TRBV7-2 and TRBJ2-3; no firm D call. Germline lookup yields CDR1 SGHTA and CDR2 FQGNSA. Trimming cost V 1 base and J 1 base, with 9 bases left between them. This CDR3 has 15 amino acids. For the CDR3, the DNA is TGTGCCAGCAGCTTAGTGGTCGCGGGCACAGATACGCAGTATTTT. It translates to CASSLVVAGTDTQYF.

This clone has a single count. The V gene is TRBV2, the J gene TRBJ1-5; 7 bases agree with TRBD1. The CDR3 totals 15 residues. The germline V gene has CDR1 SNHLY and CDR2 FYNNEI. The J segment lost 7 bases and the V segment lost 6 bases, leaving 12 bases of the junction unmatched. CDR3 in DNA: TGTGCCAGCAGGTCCGGGACAGCCAAAAGGCAGCCCCAGCATTTT. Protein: CASRSGTAKRQPQHF.

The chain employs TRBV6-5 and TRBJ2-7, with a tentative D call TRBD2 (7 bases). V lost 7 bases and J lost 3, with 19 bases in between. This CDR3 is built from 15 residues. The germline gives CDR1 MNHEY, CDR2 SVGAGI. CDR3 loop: CASTEAGAQDYEQYV. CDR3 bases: TGTGCCAGCACCGAGGCGGGGGCCCAGGACTACGAGCAGTACGTC.

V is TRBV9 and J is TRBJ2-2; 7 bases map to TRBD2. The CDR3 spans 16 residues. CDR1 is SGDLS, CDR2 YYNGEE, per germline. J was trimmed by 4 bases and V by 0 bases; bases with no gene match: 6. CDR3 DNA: TGTGCCAGCAGCGTAGGTGGCCGGGGGGTCACCGGGGAGCTGTTTTTT. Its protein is CASSVGGRGVTGELFF.

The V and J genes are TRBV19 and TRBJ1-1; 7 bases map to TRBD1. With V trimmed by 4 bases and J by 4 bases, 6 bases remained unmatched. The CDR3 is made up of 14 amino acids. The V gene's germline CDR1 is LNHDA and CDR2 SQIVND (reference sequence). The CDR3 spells CASSKAGGTTEAFF. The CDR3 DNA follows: TGTGCCAGTAGTAAGGCAGGGGGGACCACTGAAGCTTTCTTT.

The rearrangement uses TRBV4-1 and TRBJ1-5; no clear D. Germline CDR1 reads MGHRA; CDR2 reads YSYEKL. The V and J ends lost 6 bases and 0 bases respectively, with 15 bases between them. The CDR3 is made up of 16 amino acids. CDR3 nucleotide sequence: TGCGCCAGCAGTTCTAGCGGAGGGAATAGCAATCAGCCCCAGCATTTT. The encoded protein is CASSSSGGNSNQPQHF.

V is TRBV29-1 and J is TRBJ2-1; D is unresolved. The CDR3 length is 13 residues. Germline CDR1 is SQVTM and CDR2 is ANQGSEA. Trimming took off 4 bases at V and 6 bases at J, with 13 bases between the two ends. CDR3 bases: TGCAGCGTTGTTGTTAGTATGCGCAATGAGCAGTTCTTC. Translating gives CSVVVSMRNEQFF.

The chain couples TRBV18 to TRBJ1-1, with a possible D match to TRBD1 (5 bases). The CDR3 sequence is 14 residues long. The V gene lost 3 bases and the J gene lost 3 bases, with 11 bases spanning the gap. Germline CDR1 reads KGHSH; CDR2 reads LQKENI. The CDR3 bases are TGTGCCAGCTCACCGCAGGGTATGGACACTGAAGCTTTCTTT. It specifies CASSPQGMDTEAFF.

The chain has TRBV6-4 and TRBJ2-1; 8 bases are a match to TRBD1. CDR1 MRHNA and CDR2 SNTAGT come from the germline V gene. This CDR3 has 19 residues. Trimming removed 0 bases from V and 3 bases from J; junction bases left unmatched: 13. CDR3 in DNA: TGTGCCAGCAGTGACTCGCCAGGGGGCGGTTTGGTTGTCTACAATGAGCAGTTCTTC. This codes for CASSDSPGGGLVVYNEQFF.

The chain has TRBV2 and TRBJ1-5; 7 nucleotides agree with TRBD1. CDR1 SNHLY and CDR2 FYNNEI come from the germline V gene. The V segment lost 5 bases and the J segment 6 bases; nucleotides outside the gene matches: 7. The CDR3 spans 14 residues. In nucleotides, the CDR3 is TGTGCCAGCAGTATGTACAGGGGAGGTCAGCCCCAGCATTTT. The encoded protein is CASSMYRGGQPQHF. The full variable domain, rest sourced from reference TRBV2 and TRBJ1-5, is EPEVTQTPSHQVTQMGQEVILRCVPISNHLYFYWYRQILGQKVEFLVSFYNNEISEKSEIFDDQFSVERPDGSNFTLKIRSTKLEDSAMYFCASSMYRGGQPQHFGDGTRLSIL.

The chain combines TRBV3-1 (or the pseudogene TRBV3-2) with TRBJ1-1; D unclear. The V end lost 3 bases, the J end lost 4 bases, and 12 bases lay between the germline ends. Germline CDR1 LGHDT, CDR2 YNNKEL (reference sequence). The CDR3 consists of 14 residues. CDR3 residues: CASSHSDSGTEAFF. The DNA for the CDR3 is TGTGCCAGCAGCCACTCGGACTCGGGCACTGAAGCTTTCTTT.

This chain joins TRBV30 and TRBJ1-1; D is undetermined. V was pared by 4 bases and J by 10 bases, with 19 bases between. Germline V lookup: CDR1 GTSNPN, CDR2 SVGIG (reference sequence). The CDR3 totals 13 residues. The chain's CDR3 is CAWNLGRVLGAFF. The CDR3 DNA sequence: TGTGCCTGGAATCTTGGGCGAGTGCTCGGAGCTTTCTTT.

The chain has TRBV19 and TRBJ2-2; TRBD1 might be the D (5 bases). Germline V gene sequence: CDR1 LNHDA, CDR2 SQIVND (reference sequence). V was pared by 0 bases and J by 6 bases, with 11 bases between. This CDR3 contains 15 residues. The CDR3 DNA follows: TGTGCCAGTAGTATAGATCTTTCCAGGGCCGGGGAGCTGTTTTTT. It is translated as CASSIDLSRAGELFF.

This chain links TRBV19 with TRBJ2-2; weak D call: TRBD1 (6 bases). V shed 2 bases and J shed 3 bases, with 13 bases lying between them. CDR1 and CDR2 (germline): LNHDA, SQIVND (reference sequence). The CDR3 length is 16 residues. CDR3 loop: CASSIFRGVDTGELFF. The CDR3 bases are TGTGCCAGTAGTATATTCAGGGGAGTAGACACCGGGGAGCTGTTTTTT.

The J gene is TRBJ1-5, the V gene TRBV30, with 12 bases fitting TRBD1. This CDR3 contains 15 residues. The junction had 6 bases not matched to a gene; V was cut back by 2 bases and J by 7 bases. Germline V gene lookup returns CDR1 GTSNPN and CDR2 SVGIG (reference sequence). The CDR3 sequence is CAWSTGTGGGQPQHF. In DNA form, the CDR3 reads TGTGCCTGGAGTACCGGGACAGGGGGCGGGCAGCCCCAGCATTTT.

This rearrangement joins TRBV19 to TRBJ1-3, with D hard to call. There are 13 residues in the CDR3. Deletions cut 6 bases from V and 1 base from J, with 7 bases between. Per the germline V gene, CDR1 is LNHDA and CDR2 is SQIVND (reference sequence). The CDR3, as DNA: TGTGCCAGTAGCACAGAGTCTGGAAACACCATATATTTT. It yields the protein CASSTESGNTIYF.

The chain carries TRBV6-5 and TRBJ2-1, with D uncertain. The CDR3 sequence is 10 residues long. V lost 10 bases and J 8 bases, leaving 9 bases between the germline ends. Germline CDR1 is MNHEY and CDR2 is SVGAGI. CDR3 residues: CATQSYEQFF. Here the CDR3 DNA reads TGTGCCACTCAAAGCTATGAGCAGTTCTTC.

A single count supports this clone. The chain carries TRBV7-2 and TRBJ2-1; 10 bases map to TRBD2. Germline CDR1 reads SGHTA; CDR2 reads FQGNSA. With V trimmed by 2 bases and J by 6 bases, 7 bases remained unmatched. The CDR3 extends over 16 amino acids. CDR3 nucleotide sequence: TGTGCCAGCAGCTTATGGACTAGCGGTGTGGTCAATGAGCAGTTCTTC. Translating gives CASSLWTSGVVNEQFF.

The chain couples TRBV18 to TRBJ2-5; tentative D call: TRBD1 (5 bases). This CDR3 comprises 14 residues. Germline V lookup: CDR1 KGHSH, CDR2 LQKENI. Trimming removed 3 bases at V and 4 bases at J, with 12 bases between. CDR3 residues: CASSPLRGAETQYF. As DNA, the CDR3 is TGTGCCAGCTCACCCCTCCGTGGGGCAGAGACCCAGTACTTC.

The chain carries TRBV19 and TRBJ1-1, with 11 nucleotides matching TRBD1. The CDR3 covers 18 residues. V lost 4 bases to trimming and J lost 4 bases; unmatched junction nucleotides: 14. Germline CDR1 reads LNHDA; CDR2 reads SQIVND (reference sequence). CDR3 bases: TGTGCCAGTAGTACCCGGGACAGGGGGAGTTTTCGGAGCACTGAAGCTTTCTTT. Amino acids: CASSTRDRGSFRSTEAFF.